This TCR beta chain was recovered during a study of T cell responses to AZD1222 COVID-19 vaccine. This clone was seen a single time. Method: immunoSEQ multiplex PCR; TCRdb's copy keeps in-frame clones and lacks some. The data hold 150,000 to 200,000 clones, with 88% observed a single time. The CDR3 extends over 13 amino acids. V was clipped by 1 base and J by 1 base, with 4 bases between them. Germline CDR1 SGHTA, CDR2 FQGNSA. The receptor's source is an adult who received the AZD1222 COVID-19 vaccine. Here the sequenced sample was peripheral blood, taken 28 days after the second AZD1222 dose. The gene calls are TRBV7-2 and TRBJ2-5; unclear D gene. The chain's CDR3 is CASSLDSQETQYF. CDR3 DNA sequence: TGTGCCAGCAGCTTAGACAGCCAAGAGACCCAGTACTTC.